The 23 T cell receptor beta chains below all came from one sample that was sequenced in a study of T cells expressing NK-cell markers (dated by TCRdb to 2018 to 2021). Library preparation employed 5' RACE. The listed sequencing device is Illumina HiSeq 2000. One entry per CDR3 protein sequence results from the TCRdb reprocessing of the reads, with DNA left out. The sample has about 460,000 distinct CDR3 sequences on record. The top ten constitute 1.4% of the sample. Sample: blood T cells: a sorted CD56 or NKG2C T cell subset, CD4+ or CD8+ T cells, or bulk PBMC T cells (not recorded which). The receptors stem from a woman aged 50 to 65 in good health. Donor details come from another sample of the same person, matched by shared clones.

The chain employs TRBV7-3 and TRBJ2-2; TCRdb's assignment of TRBD1 cannot be checked, as there is no DNA. The germline V gene has CDR1 SGHTA and CDR2 FQGTGA. CDR3 length: 16 residues. Here the CDR3 reads CASSQRRGANTGELFF.

The chain joins TRBV2 to TRBJ2-7. This CDR3 has 14 amino acids. Per germline, CDR1 SNHLY and CDR2 FYNNEI. The CDR3 reads CASSERFGAYEQYF.

The rearrangement uses TRBV11-3 and TRBJ1-4; TCRdb selects TRBD1, and the lack of DNA leaves this call unchecked. Germline lookup yields CDR1 SGHNT and CDR2 YENEEA. CDR3 length: 14 residues. The CDR3 loop is CASQQGDLNEKLFF. The complete variable domain, with remaining parts taken from reference TRBV11-3 and TRBJ1-4, reads EAGVVQSPRYKIIEKKQPVAFWCNPISGHNTLYWYLQNLGQGPELLIRYENEEAVDDSQLPKDRFSAERLKGVDSTLKIQPAELGDSAVYLCASQQGDLNEKLFFGSGTQLSVL.

The V and J genes are TRBV19 and TRBJ2-5; TCRdb designates TRBD2, a call that cannot be tested without DNA. Looked up from germline, CDR1 is LNHDA and CDR2 is SQIVND (reference sequence). CDR3 length: 16 residues. The CDR3 spells CASSRVGGQYQETQYF.

This chain links TRBV14 with TRBJ2-5. The CDR3 is 14 amino acids. The germline gives CDR1 SGHDN, CDR2 FVKESK. CDR3 loop: CASSQWFQVETQYF.

The chain employs TRBV11-3 and TRBJ2-3; with no DNA, the TCRdb D assignment of TRBD1 cannot be verified. There are 15 residues in the CDR3. Germline loops: CDR1 SGHNT, CDR2 YENEEA. The CDR3 here is CASSQPGQNTDTQYF.

This chain joins TRBV10-3 and TRBJ2-2; without DNA, the TCRdb call of TRBD2 cannot be checked. The CDR3 totals 13 residues. Germline CDR1 reads ENHRY; CDR2 reads SYGVKD. CDR3 region: CAITGTRPGELFF.

The J gene is TRBJ2-1, the V gene TRBV27; the TCRdb call, TRBD1, lacks DNA for checking. The germline V gene has CDR1 MNHEY and CDR2 SMNVEV (reference sequence). The CDR3 is made up of 17 amino acids. The CDR3 sequence is CASSSYGQGARYNEQFF.

V usage is TRBV19 and J usage is TRBJ2-7; absent DNA, TCRdb's TRBD2 call cannot be checked. Per germline, CDR1 LNHDA and CDR2 SQIVND (reference sequence). The CDR3 sequence is 16 residues long. The CDR3 reads CASSISGGPPHYEQYF.

This chain connects TRBV30 to TRBJ2-2; TCRdb indicates TRBD2, and absent DNA this call remains unverified. CDR3 length: 18 residues. Germline values: CDR1 GTSNPN, CDR2 SVGIG (reference sequence). CDR3 amino acids: CAWKRVAGGVEDTGELFF.

This chain connects TRBV3-1 to TRBJ2-1. The CDR3 is 14 amino acids. The germline CDR1 and CDR2 sequences are LGHDT and YNNKEL (reference sequence). CDR3 amino acids: CASSQDLRLVGQFF.

V usage is TRBV10-1 and J usage is TRBJ2-1; there is no DNA to check the TCRdb D call of TRBD2. The CDR3 totals 18 residues. Germline CDR1 WNHNN, CDR2 SYGVQD (reference sequence). This CDR3 is CASSESGASGRAYNEQFF.

The V call is TRBV5-1, the J call TRBJ2-5; TCRdb lists TRBD2, though no DNA is available to test this call. Per germline, CDR1 SGHRS and CDR2 YFSETQ. This CDR3 is 15 amino acids long. The CDR3 is CASSFISGREETQYF. Drawing the rest from reference TRBV5-1 and TRBJ2-5, the complete variable domain is KAGVTQTPRYLIKTRGQQVTLSCSPISGHRSVSWYQQTPGQGLQFLFEYFSETQRNKGNFPGRFSGRQFSNSRSEMNVSTLELGDSALYLCASSFISGREETQYFGPGTRLLVL.

The gene calls are TRBV24-1 and TRBJ2-1. This CDR3 region has 13 residues. Germline-derived CDR1 and CDR2 are KGHDR and SFDVKD. The CDR3 sequence is CATSETGINEQFF.

This sequence joins TRBV12-3 or TRBV12-4 and TRBJ1-2; the TCRdb call, TRBD1, lacks DNA for checking. The CDR3 is 13 amino acids. CDR3 sequence: CASSFSGDYGYTF.

The chain recombines TRBV18 with TRBJ1-1; there is no DNA to check the TCRdb D call of TRBD1. The CDR3 has 17 amino acids. Germline lookup yields CDR1 KGHSH and CDR2 LQKENI. CDR3 residues: CASSADGGAYMNTEAFF.

The chain has TRBV3-1 and TRBJ1-2; checking the TCRdb D call of TRBD1 is not possible without DNA. The germline V gene encodes CDR1 LGHDT and CDR2 YNNKEL (reference sequence). The CDR3 loop spans 15 amino acids. CDR3 protein: CASSQARTGPYGYTF.

The chain is built from TRBV7-9 and TRBJ2-1; the D call of TRBD1 rests on TCRdb alone, since no DNA is present to check it. CDR3 length equals 16 residues. Germline loops: CDR1 SEHNR, CDR2 FQNEAQ (reference sequence). The chain's CDR3 is CASSLGHRGAYNEQFF.

The V gene is TRBV10-3, the J gene TRBJ1-5. This CDR3 has 15 residues. Per germline, CDR1 ENHRY and CDR2 SYGVKD. The chain's CDR3 is CAISRDARGNQPQHF.

The J gene is TRBJ2-1, the V gene TRBV11-3. Germline-derived CDR1 and CDR2 are SGHNT and YENEEA. The CDR3 loop spans 13 amino acids. CDR3 sequence reads: CASSLADYNEQFF.

This chain uses TRBV12-3 or TRBV12-4 with TRBJ1-4; with no DNA, the TCRdb D assignment of TRBD1 cannot be verified. The CDR3 has 17 amino acids. CDR3 sequence: CASSPLRDRGLEEKLFF.

The V gene is TRBV6-4, the J gene TRBJ2-1. This CDR3 contains 15 residues. CDR1 is MRHNA, CDR2 SNTAGT, per germline. The CDR3: CASSDGHLPNNEQFF.

This chain connects TRBV5-1 to TRBJ2-5; TCRdb picks TRBD2, but there is no DNA to check that call. Per the germline V gene, CDR1 is SGHRS and CDR2 is YFSETQ. The CDR3 is 15 amino acids. The CDR3 spells CASSLVTGTTETQYF.